This T cell receptor beta chain was identified in a study of patients and donors after allogeneic stem cell transplantation. V shed 6 bases and J shed 11 bases, with 25 bases lying between them. The CDR3 sequence is 15 residues long. Germline CDR1 and CDR2: SEHNR and FQNEAQ (reference sequence). TCRdb called the RT-PCR reads again in MiXCR, with one record for every CDR3 protein. Altogether some 87,000 distinct CDR3 sequences are present, roughly 50% being singletons, with the ten largest covering roughly three fifths. The sequence derives from a human donor who was either an allogeneic HSCT recipient or a stem cell or donor lymphocyte infusion donor (not recorded which). It is not recorded whose cells these are; they may come from a transplant donor. This chain links TRBV7-9 with TRBJ1-1; no clear D gene. The sequenced sample was blood, either unsorted or a sorted T cell fraction (not recorded which). This chain's CDR3 is CASSYRRVTTDSAFF. In DNA form, the CDR3 reads TGTGCCAGCAGTTACCGACGGGTAACGACGGATTCGGCTTTCTTT. Using reference TRBV7-9 and TRBJ1-1 for the parts outside the CDR3, the full variable domain is DTGVSQNPRHKITKRGQNVTFRCDPISEHNRLYWYRQTLGQGPEFLTYFQNEAQLEKSRLLSDRFSAERPKGSFSTLEIQRTEQGDSAMYLCASSYRRVTTDSAFFGQGTRLTVV.